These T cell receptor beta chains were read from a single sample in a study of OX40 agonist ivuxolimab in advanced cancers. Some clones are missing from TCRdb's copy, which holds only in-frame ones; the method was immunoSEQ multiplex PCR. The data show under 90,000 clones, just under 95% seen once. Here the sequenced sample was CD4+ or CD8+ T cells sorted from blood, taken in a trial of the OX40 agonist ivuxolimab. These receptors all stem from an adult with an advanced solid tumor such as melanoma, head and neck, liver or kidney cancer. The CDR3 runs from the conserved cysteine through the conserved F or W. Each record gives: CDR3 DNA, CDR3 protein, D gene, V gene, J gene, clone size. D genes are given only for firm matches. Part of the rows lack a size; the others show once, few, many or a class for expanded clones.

DNA: TGCGCCAGCAGCCAAGAAACAGATTCCTACAATGAGCAGTTCTTC
CDR3: CASSQETDSYNEQFF
D: .
V: TRBV4-3
J: TRBJ2-1
size: .

DNA: TGTGCCAGGACCCCGGGACAGGGACACCAAGAGACCCAGTACTTC
CDR3: CARTPGQGHQETQYF
D: TRBD1
V: TRBV6-4
J: TRBJ2-5
size: once

DNA: TGTGCCTGGAGCAAGACTAGCGGGAGAGAGTTCTTC
CDR3: CAWSKTSGREFF
D: TRBD2
V: TRBV30
J: TRBJ2-1
size: .

DNA: TGCGCCAGCAGCTTTGGCCACCAAGAGACCCAGTACTTC
CDR3: CASSFGHQETQYF
D: .
V: TRBV5-1
J: TRBJ2-5
size: .

DNA: TGCGCCAGCAGCCAGGTCTTGGTGGATAGCAATCAGCCCCAGCATTTT
CDR3: CASSQVLVDSNQPQHF
D: .
V: TRBV4-3
J: TRBJ1-5
size: .

DNA: TGTGCCAGCAGCTTGAGAGGGCCAAATTCACCCCTCCACTTT
CDR3: CASSLRGPNSPLHF
D: .
V: TRBV5-6
J: TRBJ1-6
size: .

DNA: TGTGCCAGCAGTGGGACTAGTGGCGCCTACAATGAGCAGTTCTTC
CDR3: CASSGTSGAYNEQFF
D: TRBD2
V: TRBV28
J: TRBJ2-1
size: .

DNA: TGTGCTAGTGGAAAGGGGACTAGCGGAAACAATGAGCAGTTCTTC
CDR3: CASGKGTSGNNEQFF
D: TRBD2
V: TRBV12-5
J: TRBJ2-1
size: .

DNA: TGTGCCAGCAGGAACGGACTAACGAACACCGGGGAGCTGTTTTTT
CDR3: CASRNGLTNTGELFF
D: .
V: TRBV6-5
J: TRBJ2-2
size: .

DNA: TGTGCCAGCAGCTGGGGCGGTTCGGAGACCCAGTACTTC
CDR3: CASSWGGSETQYF
D: .
V: TRBV7-7
J: TRBJ2-5
size: .